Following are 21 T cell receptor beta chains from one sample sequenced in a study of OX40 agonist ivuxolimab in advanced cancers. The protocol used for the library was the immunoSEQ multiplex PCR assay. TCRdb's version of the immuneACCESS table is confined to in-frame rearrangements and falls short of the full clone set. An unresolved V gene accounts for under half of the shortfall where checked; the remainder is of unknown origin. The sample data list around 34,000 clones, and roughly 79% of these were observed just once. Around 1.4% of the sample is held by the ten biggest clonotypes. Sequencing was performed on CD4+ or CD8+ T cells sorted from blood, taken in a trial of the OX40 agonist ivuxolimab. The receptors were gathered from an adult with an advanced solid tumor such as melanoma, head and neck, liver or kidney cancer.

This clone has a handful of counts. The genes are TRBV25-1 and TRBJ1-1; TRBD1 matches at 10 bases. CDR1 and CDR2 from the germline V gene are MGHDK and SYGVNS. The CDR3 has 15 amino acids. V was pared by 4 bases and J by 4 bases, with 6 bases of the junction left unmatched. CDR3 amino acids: CASSGRTGGVTEAFF. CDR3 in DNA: TGTGCCAGCAGTGGCAGGACAGGGGGAGTCACTGAAGCTTTCTTT.

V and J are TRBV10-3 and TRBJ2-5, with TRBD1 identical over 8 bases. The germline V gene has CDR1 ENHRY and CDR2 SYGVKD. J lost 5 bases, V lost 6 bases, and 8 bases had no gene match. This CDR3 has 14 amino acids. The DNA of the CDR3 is TGTGCCATCAGGGAGGACAGGGCTGATGAGACCCAGTACTTC. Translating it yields CAIREDRADETQYF.

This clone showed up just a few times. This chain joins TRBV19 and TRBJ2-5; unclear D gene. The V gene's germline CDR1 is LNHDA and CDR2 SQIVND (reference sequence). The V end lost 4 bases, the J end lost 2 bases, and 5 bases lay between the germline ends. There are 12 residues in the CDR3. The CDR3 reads CASSNRQETQYF. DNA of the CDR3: TGTGCCAGTAGTAACAGACAAGAGACCCAGTACTTC.

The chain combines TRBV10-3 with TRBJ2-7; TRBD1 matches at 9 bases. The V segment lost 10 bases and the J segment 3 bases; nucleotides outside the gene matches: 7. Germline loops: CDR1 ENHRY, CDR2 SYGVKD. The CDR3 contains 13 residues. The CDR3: CATTTGGGYEQYF. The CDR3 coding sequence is TGTGCCACGACGACAGGGGGAGGCTACGAGCAGTACTTC.

For the CDR3, the DNA is TGCGCCAGCAGCTTGGGTACGGGGGTAGAGACCCAGTACTTC. Protein product: CASSLGTGVETQYF. The chain links TRBV5-1 to TRBJ2-5; weak D call: TRBD2 (6 bases). This CDR3 is 14 amino acids long. V lost 0 bases and J lost 4, with 10 bases in between. Germline assignment: CDR1 SGHRS and CDR2 YFSETQ.

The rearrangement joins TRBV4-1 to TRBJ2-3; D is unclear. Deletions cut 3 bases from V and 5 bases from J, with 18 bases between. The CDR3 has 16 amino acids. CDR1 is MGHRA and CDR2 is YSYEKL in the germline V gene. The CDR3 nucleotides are TGCGCCAGCAGCCAGGCGTCGACCTCCGTGGGAGATACGCAGTATTTT. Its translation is CASSQASTSVGDTQYF.

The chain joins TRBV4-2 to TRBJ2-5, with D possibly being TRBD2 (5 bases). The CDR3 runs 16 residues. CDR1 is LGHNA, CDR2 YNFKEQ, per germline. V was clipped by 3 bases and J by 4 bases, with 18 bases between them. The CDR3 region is CASSQILGSGGETQYF. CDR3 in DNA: TGTGCCAGCAGCCAGATACTAGGGTCGGGCGGAGAGACCCAGTACTTC.

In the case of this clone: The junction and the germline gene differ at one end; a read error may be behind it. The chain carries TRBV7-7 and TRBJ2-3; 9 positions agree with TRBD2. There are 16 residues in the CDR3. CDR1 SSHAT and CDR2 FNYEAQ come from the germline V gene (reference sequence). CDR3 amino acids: CASSSLAGSSTDTQYF. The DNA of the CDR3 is TGTGCTAGCAGCTCCCTAGCGGGGTCTAGCACAGATACGCAGTATTTT.

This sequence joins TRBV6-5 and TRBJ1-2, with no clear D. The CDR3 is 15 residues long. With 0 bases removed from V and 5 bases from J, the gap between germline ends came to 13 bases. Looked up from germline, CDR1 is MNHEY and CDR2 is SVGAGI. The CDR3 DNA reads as TGTGCCAGCAGTTACTCGACACGACGGCGATATGGCTACACCTTC. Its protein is CASSYSTRRRYGYTF.

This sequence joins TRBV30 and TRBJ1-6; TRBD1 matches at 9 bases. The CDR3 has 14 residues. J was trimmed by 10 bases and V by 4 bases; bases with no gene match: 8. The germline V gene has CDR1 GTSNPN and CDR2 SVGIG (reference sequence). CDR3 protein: CAWILQGAKSPLHF. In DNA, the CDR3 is TGTGCCTGGATTCTACAGGGGGCCAAGTCACCCCTCCACTTT.

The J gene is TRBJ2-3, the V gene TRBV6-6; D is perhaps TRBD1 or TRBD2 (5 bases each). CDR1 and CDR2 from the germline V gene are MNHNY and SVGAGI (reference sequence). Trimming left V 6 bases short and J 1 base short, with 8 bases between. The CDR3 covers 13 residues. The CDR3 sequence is CASRRGRTDTQYF. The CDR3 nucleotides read TGTGCCAGCAGGAGGGGACGCACAGATACGCAGTATTTT.

In DNA, the CDR3 is TGCGCCAGCAGCCCTTGGACTAGCGGGGTCACAGATACGCAGTATTTT. Residues: CASSPWTSGVTDTQYF. This sequence joins TRBV4-1 and TRBJ2-3, with 12 nucleotides matching TRBD2. There are 16 residues in the CDR3. Germline V gene data show CDR1 as MGHRA and CDR2 as YSYEKL. Losses at the gene ends were 4 bases for V and 2 bases for J; bases not matched to a gene: 4.

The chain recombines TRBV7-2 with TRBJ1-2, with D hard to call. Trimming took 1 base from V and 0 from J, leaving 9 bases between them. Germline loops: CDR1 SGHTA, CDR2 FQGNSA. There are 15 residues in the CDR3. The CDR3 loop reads CASSLEGRANYGYTF. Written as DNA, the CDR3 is TGTGCCAGCAGCTTAGAAGGGCGAGCTAACTATGGCTACACCTTC.

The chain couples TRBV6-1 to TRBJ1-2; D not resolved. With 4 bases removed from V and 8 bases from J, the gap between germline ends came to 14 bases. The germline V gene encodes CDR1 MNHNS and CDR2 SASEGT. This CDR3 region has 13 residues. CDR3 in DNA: TGTGCCAGCAGTGGATACCGATCGAGGGGCTACACCTTC. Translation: CASSGYRSRGYTF.

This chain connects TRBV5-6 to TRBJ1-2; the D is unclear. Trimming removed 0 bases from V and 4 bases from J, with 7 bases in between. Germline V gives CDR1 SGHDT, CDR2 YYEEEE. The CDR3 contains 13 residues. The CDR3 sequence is CASSLGRTYGYTF. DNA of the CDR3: TGTGCCAGCAGCTTGGGACGGACCTATGGCTACACCTTC.

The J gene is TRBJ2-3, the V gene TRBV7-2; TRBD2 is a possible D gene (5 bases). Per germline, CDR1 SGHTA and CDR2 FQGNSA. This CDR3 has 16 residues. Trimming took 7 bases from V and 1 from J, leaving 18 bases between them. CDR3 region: CASTPIRLAGTDTQYF. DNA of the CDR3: TGTGCCAGCACCCCTATTAGGCTAGCCGGCACAGATACGCAGTATTTT.

For the CDR3, the DNA is TGTGCCAGCTCCGACAGGGGCTACGAGCAGTACTTC. This gives the protein CASSDRGYEQYF. This chain connects TRBV28 to TRBJ2-7; 8 nucleotides align to TRBD1. CDR1 is MDHEN, CDR2 SYDVKM, per germline. The CDR3 consists of 12 residues. Trimming cost V 8 bases and J 3 bases; bases outside gene matches: 3.

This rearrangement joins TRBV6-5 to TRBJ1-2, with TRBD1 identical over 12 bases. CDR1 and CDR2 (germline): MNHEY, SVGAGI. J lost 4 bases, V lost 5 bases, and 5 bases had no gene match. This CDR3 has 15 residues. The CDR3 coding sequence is TGTGCCAGCAGTACGGGACAGGGGGCTGGCTATGGCTACACCTTC. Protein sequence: CASSTGQGAGYGYTF.

The CDR3 DNA reads as TGTGCCAGCAGCCCCCACGGCTCGGGAACCTACAATGAGCAGTTCTTC. Translation: CASSPHGSGTYNEQFF. The V and J genes are TRBV5-6 and TRBJ2-1; TRBD2 is a possible D gene (5 bases). Germline assignment: CDR1 SGHDT and CDR2 YYEEEE. Between the trimmed V and J ends, which lost 4 bases and 2 bases, there was a span of 16 bases. The CDR3 loop spans 16 amino acids.

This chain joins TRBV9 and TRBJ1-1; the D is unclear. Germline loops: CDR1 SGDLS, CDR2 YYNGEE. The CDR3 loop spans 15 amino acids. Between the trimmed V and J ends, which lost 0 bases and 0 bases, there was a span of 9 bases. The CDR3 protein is CASSVGLGLNTEAFF. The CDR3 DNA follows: TGTGCCAGCAGCGTAGGTCTGGGGTTGAACACTGAAGCTTTCTTT.

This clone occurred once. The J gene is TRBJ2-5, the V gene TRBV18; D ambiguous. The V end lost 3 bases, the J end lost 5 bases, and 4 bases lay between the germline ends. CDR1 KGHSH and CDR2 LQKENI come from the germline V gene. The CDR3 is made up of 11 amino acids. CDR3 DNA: TGTGCCAGCTCACCGAGCGAGACCCAGTACTTC. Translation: CASSPSETQYF.